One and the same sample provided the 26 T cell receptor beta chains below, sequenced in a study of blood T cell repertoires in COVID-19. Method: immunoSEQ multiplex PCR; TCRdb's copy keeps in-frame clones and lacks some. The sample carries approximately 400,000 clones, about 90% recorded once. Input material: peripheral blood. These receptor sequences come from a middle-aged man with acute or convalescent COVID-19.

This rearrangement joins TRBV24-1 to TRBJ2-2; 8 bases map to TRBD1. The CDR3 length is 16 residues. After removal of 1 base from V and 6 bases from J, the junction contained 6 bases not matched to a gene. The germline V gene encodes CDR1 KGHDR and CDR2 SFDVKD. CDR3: CATSDFVQGAAGELFF. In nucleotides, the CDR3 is TGTGCCACCAGTGATTTCGTGCAGGGGGCGGCCGGGGAGCTGTTTTTT.

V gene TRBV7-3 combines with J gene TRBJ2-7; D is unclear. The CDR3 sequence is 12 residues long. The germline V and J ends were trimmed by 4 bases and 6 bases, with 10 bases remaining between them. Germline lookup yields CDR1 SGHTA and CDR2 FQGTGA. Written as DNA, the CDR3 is TGTGCCAGCAGCTCCGAATACAGCGAGCAGTACTTC. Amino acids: CASSSEYSEQYF. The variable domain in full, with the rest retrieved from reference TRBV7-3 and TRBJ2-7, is GAGVSQTPSNKVTEKGKYVELRCDPISGHTALYWYRQSLGQGPEFLIYFQGTGAADDSGLPNDRFFAVRPEGSVSTLKIQRTERGDSAVYLCASSSEYSEQYFGPGTRLTVT.

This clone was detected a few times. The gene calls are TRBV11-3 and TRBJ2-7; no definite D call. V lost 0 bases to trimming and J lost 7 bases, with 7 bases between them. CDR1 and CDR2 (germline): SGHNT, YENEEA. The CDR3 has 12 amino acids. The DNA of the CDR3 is TGTGCCAGCAGCTTAGACGGCGGAGAGCAGTACTTC. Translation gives CASSLDGGEQYF.

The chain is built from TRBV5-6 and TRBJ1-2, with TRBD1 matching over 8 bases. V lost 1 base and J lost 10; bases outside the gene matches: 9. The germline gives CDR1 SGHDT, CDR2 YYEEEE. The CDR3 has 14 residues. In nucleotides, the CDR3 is TGTGCCAGCAGCTTGCCGAGACAGGGGACATTCTACACCTTC. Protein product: CASSLPRQGTFYTF.

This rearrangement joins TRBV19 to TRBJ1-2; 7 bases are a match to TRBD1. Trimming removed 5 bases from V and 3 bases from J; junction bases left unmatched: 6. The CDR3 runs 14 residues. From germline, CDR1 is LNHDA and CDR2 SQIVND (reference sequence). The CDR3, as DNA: TGTGCCAGTAGTGCACAGGGGAAGTACTATGGCTACACCTTC. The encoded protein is CASSAQGKYYGYTF.

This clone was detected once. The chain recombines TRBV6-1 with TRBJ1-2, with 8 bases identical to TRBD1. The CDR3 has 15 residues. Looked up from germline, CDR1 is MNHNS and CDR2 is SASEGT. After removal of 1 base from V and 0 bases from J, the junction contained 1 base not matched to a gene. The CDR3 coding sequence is TGTGCCAGCAGTGAAGGACAGGGGACTAACTATGGCTACACCTTC. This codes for CASSEGQGTNYGYTF.

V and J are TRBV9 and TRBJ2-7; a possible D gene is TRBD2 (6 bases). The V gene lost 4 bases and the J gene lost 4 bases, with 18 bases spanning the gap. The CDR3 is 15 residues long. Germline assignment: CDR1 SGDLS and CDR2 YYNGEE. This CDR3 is CASSPLSGGPYEQYF. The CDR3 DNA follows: TGTGCCAGCAGCCCCCTGAGCGGAGGGCCGTACGAGCAGTACTTC.

As DNA, the CDR3 is TGTGCCACCAGTGACTCCTCACAGGGGAACACTGAAGCTTTCTTT. The encoded protein is CATSDSSQGNTEAFF. This chain joins TRBV24-1 and TRBJ1-1, with D maybe TRBD1 (6 bases). The germline CDR1 and CDR2 sequences are KGHDR and SFDVKD. The CDR3 covers 15 residues. V was trimmed by 4 bases and J by 1 base, leaving 12 bases between them.

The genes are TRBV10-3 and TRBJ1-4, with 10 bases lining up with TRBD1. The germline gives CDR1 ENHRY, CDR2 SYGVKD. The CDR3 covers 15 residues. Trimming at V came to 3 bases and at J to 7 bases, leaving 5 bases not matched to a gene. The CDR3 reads CAISDGWDRGEKLFF. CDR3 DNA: TGTGCCATCAGTGACGGTTGGGACAGGGGTGAAAAACTGTTTTTT.

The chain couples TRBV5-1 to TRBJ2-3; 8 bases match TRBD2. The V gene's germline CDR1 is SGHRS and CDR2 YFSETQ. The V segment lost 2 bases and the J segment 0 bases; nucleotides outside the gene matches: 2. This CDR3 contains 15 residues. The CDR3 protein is CASSFSGMSTDTQYF. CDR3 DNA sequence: TGCGCCAGCAGCTTTAGCGGGATGAGCACAGATACGCAGTATTTT.

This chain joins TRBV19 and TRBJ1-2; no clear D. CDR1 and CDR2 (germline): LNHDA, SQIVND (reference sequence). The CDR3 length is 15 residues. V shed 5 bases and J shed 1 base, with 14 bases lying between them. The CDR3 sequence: CASSPREDSNYGYTF. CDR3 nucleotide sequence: TGTGCCAGTAGTCCACGGGAGGATAGTAACTATGGCTACACCTTC.

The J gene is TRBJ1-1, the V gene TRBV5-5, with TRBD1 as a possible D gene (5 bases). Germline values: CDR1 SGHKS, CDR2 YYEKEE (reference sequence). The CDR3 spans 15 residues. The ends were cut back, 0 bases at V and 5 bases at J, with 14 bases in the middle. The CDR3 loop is CASSLEFLAGTEAFF. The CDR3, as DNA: TGTGCCAGCAGCTTGGAGTTTTTAGCAGGGACTGAAGCTTTCTTT.

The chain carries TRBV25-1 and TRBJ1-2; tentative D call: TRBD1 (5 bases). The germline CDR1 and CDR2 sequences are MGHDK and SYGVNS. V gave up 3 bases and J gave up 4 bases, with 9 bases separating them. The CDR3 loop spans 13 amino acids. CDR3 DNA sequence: TGTGCCAGCAGTGATCAGGGCGCCTATGGCTACACCTTC. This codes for CASSDQGAYGYTF.

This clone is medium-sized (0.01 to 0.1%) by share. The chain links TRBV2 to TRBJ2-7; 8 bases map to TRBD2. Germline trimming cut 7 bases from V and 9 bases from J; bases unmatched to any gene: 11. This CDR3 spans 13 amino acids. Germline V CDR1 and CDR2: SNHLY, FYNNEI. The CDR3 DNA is TGTGCCAGCAATCCGGGACTAGGGGTTACGCAGTACTTC. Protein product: CASNPGLGVTQYF.

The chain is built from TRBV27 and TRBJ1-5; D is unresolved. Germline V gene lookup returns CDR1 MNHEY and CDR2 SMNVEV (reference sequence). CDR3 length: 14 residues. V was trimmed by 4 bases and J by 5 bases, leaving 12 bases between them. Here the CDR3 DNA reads TGTGCCAGCAGTTCGCGGGCCAGACATCAGCCCCAGCATTTT. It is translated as CASSSRARHQPQHF.

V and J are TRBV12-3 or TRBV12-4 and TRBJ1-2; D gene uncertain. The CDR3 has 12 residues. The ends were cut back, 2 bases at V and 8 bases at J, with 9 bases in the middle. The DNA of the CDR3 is TGTGCCAGCAGTTTACGGTTCTGGGGCTACACCTTC. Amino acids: CASSLRFWGYTF.

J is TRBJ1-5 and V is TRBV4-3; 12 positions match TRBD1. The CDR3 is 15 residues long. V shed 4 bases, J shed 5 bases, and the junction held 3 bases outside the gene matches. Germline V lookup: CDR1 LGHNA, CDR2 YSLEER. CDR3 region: CASSRGTGGYQPQHF. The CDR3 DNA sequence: TGCGCCAGCAGCCGAGGGACAGGGGGCTATCAGCCCCAGCATTTT.

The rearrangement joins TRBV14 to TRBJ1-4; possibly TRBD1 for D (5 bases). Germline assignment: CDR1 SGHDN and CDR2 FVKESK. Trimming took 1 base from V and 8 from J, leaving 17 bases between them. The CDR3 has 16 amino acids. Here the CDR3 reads CASSQGWTPLTEKLFF. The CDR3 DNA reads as TGTGCCAGCAGCCAAGGTTGGACACCTCTCACCGAAAAACTGTTTTTT.

CDR3: CASRIQGNTEAFF. DNA for the CDR3: TGTGCCAGTAGAATCCAGGGGAACACTGAAGCTTTCTTT. This chain links TRBV19 with TRBJ1-1; TRBD1 is a possible D gene (5 bases). Deletions cut 6 bases from V and 1 base from J, with 9 bases between. Germline V lookup: CDR1 LNHDA, CDR2 SQIVND (reference sequence). The CDR3 totals 13 residues.

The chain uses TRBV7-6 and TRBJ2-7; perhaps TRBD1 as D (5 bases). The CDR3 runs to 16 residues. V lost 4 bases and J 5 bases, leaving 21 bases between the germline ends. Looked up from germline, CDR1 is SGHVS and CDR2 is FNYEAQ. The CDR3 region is CASSSNPKQVWHEQYF. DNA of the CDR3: TGTGCCAGCAGCTCGAACCCTAAACAGGTTTGGCACGAGCAGTACTTC.

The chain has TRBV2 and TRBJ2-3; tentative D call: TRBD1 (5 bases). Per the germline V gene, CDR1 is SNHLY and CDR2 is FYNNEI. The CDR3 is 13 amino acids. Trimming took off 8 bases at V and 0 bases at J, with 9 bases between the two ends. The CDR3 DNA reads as TGTGCCAGCGGACACCCAAGCACAGATACGCAGTATTTT. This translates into CASGHPSTDTQYF. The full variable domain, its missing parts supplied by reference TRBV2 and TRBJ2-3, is EPEVTQTPSHQVTQMGQEVILRCVPISNHLYFYWYRQILGQKVEFLVSFYNNEISEKSEIFDDQFSVERPDGSNFTLKIRSTKLEDSAMYFCASGHPSTDTQYFGPGTRLTVL.

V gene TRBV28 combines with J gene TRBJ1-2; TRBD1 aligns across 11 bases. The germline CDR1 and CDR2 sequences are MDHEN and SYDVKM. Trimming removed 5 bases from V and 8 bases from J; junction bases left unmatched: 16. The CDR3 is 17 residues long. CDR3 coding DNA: TGTGCCAGCAGTCTACCCGGGACAGGGGGGAAATCTAGCGGCTACACCTTC. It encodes CASSLPGTGGKSSGYTF.

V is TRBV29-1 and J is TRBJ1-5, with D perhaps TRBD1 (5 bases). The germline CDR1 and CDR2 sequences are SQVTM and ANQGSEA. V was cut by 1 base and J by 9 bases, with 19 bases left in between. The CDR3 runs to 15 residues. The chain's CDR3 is CSVEGGDVLNWPQHF. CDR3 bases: TGCAGCGTTGAAGGGGGCGACGTTCTTAACTGGCCCCAGCATTTT.

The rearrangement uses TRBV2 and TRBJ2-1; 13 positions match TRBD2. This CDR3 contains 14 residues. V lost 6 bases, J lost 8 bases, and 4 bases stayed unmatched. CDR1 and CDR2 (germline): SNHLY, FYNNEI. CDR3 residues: CASSRLAGGDEQFF. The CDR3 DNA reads TGTGCCAGCAGCCGACTAGCGGGAGGTGATGAGCAGTTCTTC.

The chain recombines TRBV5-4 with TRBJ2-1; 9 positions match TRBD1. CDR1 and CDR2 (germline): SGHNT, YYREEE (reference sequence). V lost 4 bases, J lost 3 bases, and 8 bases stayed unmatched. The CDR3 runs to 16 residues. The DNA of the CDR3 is TGTGCCAGCAGCCCACTCGGGACAGGGCGCTACAATGAGCAGTTCTTC. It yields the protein CASSPLGTGRYNEQFF.

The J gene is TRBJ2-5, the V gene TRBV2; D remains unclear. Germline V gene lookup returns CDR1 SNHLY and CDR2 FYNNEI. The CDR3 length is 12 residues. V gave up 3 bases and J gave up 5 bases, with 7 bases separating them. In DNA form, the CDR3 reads TGTGCCAGCAGTGAGTTAGAGGAGACCCAGTACTTC. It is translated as CASSELEETQYF. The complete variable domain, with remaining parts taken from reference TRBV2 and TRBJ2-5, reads EPEVTQTPSHQVTQMGQEVILRCVPISNHLYFYWYRQILGQKVEFLVSFYNNEISEKSEIFDDQFSVERPDGSNFTLKIRSTKLEDSAMYFCASSELEETQYFGPGTRLLVL.